This T cell receptor beta chain comes out of a study of technical replicates of blood from several donors. V lost 8 bases and J lost 0, with 5 bases in between. From germline, CDR1 is MNHNY and CDR2 SVGAGI (reference sequence). There are 13 residues in the CDR3. TCRdb's copy holds only in-frame clones and misses some; the assay was immunoSEQ multiplex PCR. The data show around 77,000 clones, approximately 92% seen once. The sequenced material came from T cells isolated from PBMCs. This chain connects TRBV6-6 to TRBJ2-6; D is uncertain. The clonotype was recovered from a human donor in good health. Written as DNA, the CDR3 is TGTGCCAGCCAGGACTCTGGGGCCAACGTCCTGACTTTC. Amino acid sequence: CASQDSGANVLTF.